The rows below give T cell receptor beta chains drawn from one sample of a study of T cells in Graves' hyperthyroidism and ophthalmopathy. Each CDR3 protein is one row after TCRdb ran MiXCR on the multiplex PCR reads. Of fewer than 650,000 distinct CDR3 sequences detected, around 43% appear once; the ten largest clones hold about 40%. Sequencing was done on a sample of peripheral blood or thyroid tissue (not recorded which). The receptors come from an adult woman with Graves' disease, either hyperthyroidism or ophthalmopathy (not recorded which). Each CDR3 is given with its conserved first and last residue. Fields, in order: J gene, clone size, D gene, V gene, CDR3 length, CDR3 DNA, CDR3 protein. The D gene is left open where the match is weak. Clone size is not always given. Where it is, it says once, few, many or a class for expanded clones.

TRBJ1-1	-	TRBD1	TRBV10-3	14	TGTGCCATCAGTCGGGACAGGGTAGACACTGAAGCTTTCTTT	CAISRDRVDTEAFF
TRBJ2-6	-	TRBD1	TRBV9	17	TGTGCCAGCAGCTTAGCGGGACAGGGGGCTGGGGCCAACGTCCTGACTTTC	CASSLAGQGAGANVLTF
TRBJ1-1	-	TRBD1	TRBV24-1	15	TGTGCCACCAGTGACGAAGGGGGCTCGAACACTGAAGCTTTCTTT	CATSDEGGSNTEAFF
TRBJ2-7	-	-	TRBV5-1	15	TGCGCCAGCAGCGGCCAAACGGGGGCGCGTGTGGAGCAGTACTTC	CASSGQTGARVEQYF
TRBJ2-5	-	-	TRBV27	14	TGTGCCAGCAGTCCTCTAGGCGCCGTTGAGACCCAGTACTTC	CASSPLGAVETQYF
TRBJ2-7	many	-	TRBV7-9	14	TGTGCCAGCAGTATAGGGTTGCGCTCCTACGAGCAGTACTTC	CASSIGLRSYEQYF
TRBJ2-3	few	-	TRBV18	12	TGTGCCAGCTCAGCCTTCACAGATACGCAGTATTTT	CASSAFTDTQYF
TRBJ1-5	many	-	TRBV11-3	15	TGTGCCAGCAGCTTCGGCAGGCATAGCAATCAGCCCCAGCATTTT	CASSFGRHSNQPQHF
TRBJ1-1	once	-	TRBV15	15	TGTGCCACCAGCCCAGAGGGACTCGGGGGCATTGGGGCTTTCTTT	CATSPEGLGGIGAFF
TRBJ2-7	-	-	TRBV29-1	15	TGCAGCGTTGAAGTTGCAGGACCCGGATCATACGAGCAGTACTTC	CSVEVAGPGSYEQYF
TRBJ2-7	-	-	TRBV11-2	15	TGTGCCAGCAGCGCAGGGGACCATATCTCCTACGAGCAGTACTTC	CASSAGDHISYEQYF
TRBJ1-1	many	-	TRBV10-3	14	TGTGCCATCAGTGAGGGCAGGGCTAACACTGAAGCTTTCTTT	CAISEGRANTEAFF
TRBJ2-7	many	-	TRBV5-4	15	TGTGCCAGCAGCTTGGGATCGGGCCCTTTCTACGAGCAGTACTTC	CASSLGSGPFYEQYF
TRBJ1-2	-	TRBD1	TRBV25-1	13	TGTGCCAGCAGCAAGGGACAGGGAGGAGGCTACACCTTC	CASSKGQGGGYTF
TRBJ2-3	few	-	TRBV11-2	14	TGTGCCAGCAGCTTACGTCCAGGGAGAGATACGCAGTATTTT	CASSLRPGRDTQYF
TRBJ2-7	-	-	TRBV4-2	16	TGTGCCAGCAGCCAAGAGGGCAGGGGGGCCTCCTACGAGCAGTACTTC	CASSQEGRGASYEQYF
TRBJ2-1	-	-	TRBV29-1	14	TGCAGCGTAGGACACGGGAATCAACTTTCTGAGCAGTTCTTC	CSVGHGNQLSEQFF
TRBJ2-2	many	TRBD1	TRBV5-6	15	TGTGCCAGCAGGACGACAGGGGTAAACACCGGGGAGCTGTTTTTT	CASRTTGVNTGELFF
TRBJ2-7	few	-	TRBV7-9	12	TGTGCCAGCAGCTCTGACGGGGGCGAGCAGTACTTC	CASSSDGGEQYF
TRBJ2-7	-	TRBD2	TRBV7-9	14	TGTGCCAGCGGTACTAGCGGGGCCTCCTACGAGCAGTACTTC	CASGTSGASYEQYF
TRBJ1-6	-	-	TRBV7-9	14	TGTGCCAGCACCCCATTACAGGGTGGTTCACCCCTCCACTTT	CASTPLQGGSPLHF
TRBJ2-5	-	TRBD1	TRBV29-1	16	TGCAGCGTTGATGGAACCGGGACAGGGGGCGCGGAGACCCAGTACTTC	CSVDGTGTGGAETQYF
TRBJ2-7	-	TRBD2	TRBV10-3	16	TGTGCCATCAGTGACCCCGGGACTACCAACGCCTACGAGCAGTACTTC	CAISDPGTTNAYEQYF
TRBJ2-5	few	-	TRBV3-1	14	TGTGCCAGCAGCCACCGGACTTTTCAAGAGACCCAGTACTTC	CASSHRTFQETQYF